The subject of this entry is one T cell receptor (beta chain). What it recognizes is unknown. This record comes from a study of blood T cells in healthy people across ages. Study-level findings and limits: For the donors, CMV status was unknown and possibly confounded expanded clonotype changes. PBMCs went unsorted, and a conclusive naive versus antigen-experienced comparison was therefore prevented.

Sample-barcoded 5' priming and a J-beta primer mix drove a second PCR of roughly 7 to 11 cycles. TCRdb redid the calling of the 5' RACE reads with MiXCR, one entry per CDR3 protein. The sample has about 970,000 distinct CDR3 sequences, just over 50% seen once; the top ten hold 20% to 25%. Germline V gene data show CDR1 as LNHDA and CDR2 as SQIVND (reference sequence). The CDR3 extends over 13 amino acids. V gave up 3 bases and J gave up 4 bases, with 8 bases separating them. Every donor gave about 9 milliliters of peripheral blood. V is TRBV19 and J is TRBJ2-3; D remains unclear. Sequences were obtained from blood. This TCR was recovered from a woman aged 55-70 years in good health. The chain's CDR3 is CASSMRAADTQYF. The CDR3 nucleotides are TGTGCCAGTAGTATGAGAGCTGCAGATACGCAGTATTTT. Variable domain in full (rest from reference TRBV19 and TRBJ2-3): DGGITQSPKYLFRKEGQNVTLSCEQNLNHDAMYWYRQDPGQGLRLIYYSQIVNDFQKGDIAEGYSVSREKKESFPLTVTSAQKNPTAFYLCASSMRAADTQYFGPGTRLTVL.